This is a list of T cell receptor beta chains from one sample in a study of control samples from healthy donors and cancer patients. The assay was immunoSEQ multiplex PCR, and TCRdb's table has in-frame clones only and misses some. The table shows 130,000 to 150,000 clones, with more than 90% occurring only once. Sequenced input: blood. These TCRs come from a man younger than 45 in good health. CDR3s include the opening cysteine and the closing phenylalanine or tryptophan. A D gene is named only where the DNA matches it firmly. The size entry is marked missing in some rows and otherwise reads once, few, many or a size class.

once	17	-	TRBJ1-5	TRBV6-4	TGTGCCAGCAGTGACTCGAAACCAGGCTCCCCCTATCAGCCCCAGCATTTT	CASSDSKPGSPYQPQHF
once	15	-	TRBJ1-2	TRBV6-6	TGTGCCAGCAGTTACTTGTCGGGCAATAACTATGGCTACACCTTC	CASSYLSGNNYGYTF
-	13	-	TRBJ2-7	TRBV3-1/TRBV3-2	TGTGCCAGCAGCCATCCTGCTGCCTACGAGCAGTACTTC	CASSHPAAYEQYF
-	14	-	TRBJ1-3	TRBV9	TGTGCCAGCAGCGTCGAGAGCTCTGGAAACACCATATATTTT	CASSVESSGNTIYF
once	14	-	TRBJ2-1	TRBV9	TGTGCCAGCAGCGTAGGGGACCCCTCCAATGAGCAGTTCTTC	CASSVGDPSNEQFF
-	15	-	TRBJ2-3	TRBV2	TGTGCCAGCAGTGAAGTGGGAAGGAGCACAGATACGCAGTATTTT	CASSEVGRSTDTQYF
-	17	TRBD2	TRBJ2-2	TRBV5-1	TGCGCCAGCCGACGGACTAGCGGGGGATGGGTCACCGGGGAGCTGTTTTTT	CASRRTSGGWVTGELFF
-	15	-	TRBJ2-1	TRBV25-1	TGTGCCAGCAGTGATCCCATGGGGGGCTTGGATGAGCAGTTCTTC	CASSDPMGGLDEQFF
-	14	-	TRBJ1-2	TRBV7-9	TGTGCCAGCAGCTTAGGTTCTGGGAACTATGGCTACACCTTC	CASSLGSGNYGYTF
-	17	-	TRBJ1-3	TRBV28	TGTGCCAGCAGTCTCCCCGGGGCGGCCTTTTCTGGAAACACCATATATTTT	CASSLPGAAFSGNTIYF
-	13	TRBD2	TRBJ2-3	TRBV19	TGTGCCAGTAAGGGAGCGGGGGACAATACGCAGTATTTT	CASKGAGDNTQYF
-	14	TRBD1	TRBJ1-5	TRBV3-1/TRBV3-2	TGTGCCAGCAGTCCGAACAGGGGTGGTCAGCCCCAGCATTTT	CASSPNRGGQPQHF
-	19	-	TRBJ1-2	TRBV21-1	TGTGCCAGCAGCAAAAGTCCGGGACAGCTCTATAAAGGGGGCTATGGCTACACCTTC	CASSKSPGQLYKGGYGYTF
once	16	TRBD1	TRBJ2-7	TRBV6-1	TGTGCCAGCAGTGAAGCGGCGGGGACAGGATTTTTGGAGCAGTACTTC	CASSEAAGTGFLEQYF
once	14	-	TRBJ1-2	TRBV28	TGTGCCAGCGGTAAAACCGGACAAATCCATGGCTACACCTTC	CASGKTGQIHGYTF
-	14	TRBD1	TRBJ2-1	TRBV25-1	TGTGCCAGCGGGACAGGGGGCCTTAACAATGAGCAGTTCTTC	CASGTGGLNNEQFF
few	13	-	TRBJ1-5	TRBV3-1/TRBV3-2	TGTGCCAGCAGCCAGTACAGGGATCAGCCCCAGCATTTT	CASSQYRDQPQHF
-	14	-	TRBJ1-1	TRBV30	TGTGCCTGGAGTGTTAGGGGGGAGGGCACTGAAGCTTTCTTT	CAWSVRGEGTEAFF
-	16	TRBD1	TRBJ2-1	TRBV7-7	TGTGCCAGCAGCTTAGCCTCCGGGACAGGGGGCAATGAGCAGTTCTTC	CASSLASGTGGNEQFF
few	20	-	TRBJ1-6	TRBV7-3	TGTGCCAGCAGCTCCGATGCACCGAGTGGGTTAATATATCATAATTCACCCCTCCACTTT	CASSSDAPSGLIYHNSPLHF
-	16	TRBD1	TRBJ2-1	TRBV2	TGTGCCAGCAGCCCGTACCGGGACAGGGTCTACAATGAGCAGTTCTTC	CASSPYRDRVYNEQFF
once	16	-	TRBJ2-1	TRBV7-3	TGTGCCAGCAGCCTCTGGACGGCCGGCCTAAACAATGAGCAGTTCTTC	CASSLWTAGLNNEQFF
-	16	-	TRBJ1-5	TRBV6-6	TGTGCCAGCAGTTCCACAGGGACGCGTACCAATCAGCCCCAGCATTTT	CASSSTGTRTNQPQHF
-	12	-	TRBJ1-1	TRBV7-9	TGTGCCAGCAGCTTCGGAGACACTGAAGCTTTCTTT	CASSFGDTEAFF
-	13	-	TRBJ1-1	TRBV14	TGTGCCAGCAGCAGGGACATGAACACTGAAGCTTTCTTT	CASSRDMNTEAFF
-	13	-	TRBJ2-5	TRBV6-1	TGTGCCAGCAGTGAACAGGGCCAAGAGACCCAGTACTTC	CASSEQGQETQYF
-	15	-	TRBJ1-6	TRBV5-1	TGCGCCAGCAGCTTAGAACAGGGTGTAGATTCACCCCTCCACTTT	CASSLEQGVDSPLHF
-	16	-	TRBJ1-2	TRBV2	TGTGCCAGCAGTGAAGTAGTGGGGGATGGGAACTATGGCTACACCTTC	CASSEVVGDGNYGYTF